Listed here is a single T cell receptor (beta chain). The record originates from a study of T cells in Graves' hyperthyroidism and ophthalmopathy. This CDR3 has 14 residues. Trimming took 4 bases from V and 4 from J, leaving 13 bases between them. CDR1 is SGHRS and CDR2 is YFSETQ in the germline V gene. Amplification of TCR beta CDR3 regions was performed using RNA transcripts as template. During a first-round RT-PCR of the TCR CDR3, the HTBI primer set was used. TCRdb reprocessed the multiplex PCR reads with MiXCR, giving one entry per CDR3 protein. Of hundreds of thousands of distinct CDR3 sequences detected, around 20% appear once; the ten largest clones hold 30% to 40%.

J is TRBJ2-3 and V is TRBV5-1, with D maybe TRBD2 (5 bases). The sequencing input was blood. The clonotype comes from a man aged 25-45 years with Graves' ophthalmopathy. This CDR3 is CASSTGRGSDTQYF. The CDR3 bases are TGCGCCAGCAGCACCGGACGAGGGTCAGATACGCAGTATTTT.